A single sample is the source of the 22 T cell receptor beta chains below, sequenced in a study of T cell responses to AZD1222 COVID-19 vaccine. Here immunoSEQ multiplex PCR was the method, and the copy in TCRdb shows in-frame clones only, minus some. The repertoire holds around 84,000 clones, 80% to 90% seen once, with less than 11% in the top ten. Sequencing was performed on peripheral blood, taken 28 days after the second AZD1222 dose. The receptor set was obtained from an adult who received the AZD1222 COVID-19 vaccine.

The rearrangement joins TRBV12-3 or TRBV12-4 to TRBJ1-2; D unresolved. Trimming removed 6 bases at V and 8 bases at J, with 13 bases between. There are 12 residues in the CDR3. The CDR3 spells CASSVGRAGYTF. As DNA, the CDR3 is TGTGCCAGCAGCGTAGGGCGAGCGGGCTACACCTTC.

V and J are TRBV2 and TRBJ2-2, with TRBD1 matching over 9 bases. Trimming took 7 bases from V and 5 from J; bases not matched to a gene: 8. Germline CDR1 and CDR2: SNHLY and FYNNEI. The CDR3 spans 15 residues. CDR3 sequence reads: CASIGRQGGTGELFF. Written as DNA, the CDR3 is TGTGCCAGCATTGGGCGACAGGGGGGAACCGGGGAGCTGTTTTTT. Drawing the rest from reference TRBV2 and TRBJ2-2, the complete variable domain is EPEVTQTPSHQVTQMGQEVILRCVPISNHLYFYWYRQILGQKVEFLVSFYNNEISEKSEIFDDQFSVERPDGSNFTLKIRSTKLEDSAMYFCASIGRQGGTGELFFGEGSRLTVL.

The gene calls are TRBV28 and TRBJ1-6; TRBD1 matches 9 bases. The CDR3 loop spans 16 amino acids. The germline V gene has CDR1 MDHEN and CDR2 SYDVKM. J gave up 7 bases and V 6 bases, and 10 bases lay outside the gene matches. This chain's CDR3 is CASSTRPGTGNSPLHF. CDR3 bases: TGTGCCAGCAGCACGAGACCTGGGACAGGGAATTCACCCCTCCACTTT.

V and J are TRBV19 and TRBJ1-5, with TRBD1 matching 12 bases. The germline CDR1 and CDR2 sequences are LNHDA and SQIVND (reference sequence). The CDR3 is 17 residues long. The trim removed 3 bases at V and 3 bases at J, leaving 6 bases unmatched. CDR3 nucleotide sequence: TGTGCCAGTAGTATTAGGGGGACAGGGGGCGACAATCAGCCCCAGCATTTT. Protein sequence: CASSIRGTGGDNQPQHF.

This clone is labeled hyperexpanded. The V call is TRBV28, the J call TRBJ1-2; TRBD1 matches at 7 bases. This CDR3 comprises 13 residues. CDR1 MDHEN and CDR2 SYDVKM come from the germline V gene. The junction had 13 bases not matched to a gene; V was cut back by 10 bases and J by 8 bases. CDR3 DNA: TGTGCCACCCTAGGGGGCGGTCGTAACGGCTACACCTTC. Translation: CATLGGGRNGYTF.

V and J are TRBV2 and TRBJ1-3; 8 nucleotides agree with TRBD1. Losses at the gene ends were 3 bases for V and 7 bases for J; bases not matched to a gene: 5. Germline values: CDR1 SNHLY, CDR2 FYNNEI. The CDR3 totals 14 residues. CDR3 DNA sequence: TGTGCCAGCAGTGAGGACAGGGTTGGTAACACCATATATTTT. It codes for CASSEDRVGNTIYF. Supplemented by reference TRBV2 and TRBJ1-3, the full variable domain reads EPEVTQTPSHQVTQMGQEVILRCVPISNHLYFYWYRQILGQKVEFLVSFYNNEISEKSEIFDDQFSVERPDGSNFTLKIRSTKLEDSAMYFCASSEDRVGNTIYFGEGSWLTVV.

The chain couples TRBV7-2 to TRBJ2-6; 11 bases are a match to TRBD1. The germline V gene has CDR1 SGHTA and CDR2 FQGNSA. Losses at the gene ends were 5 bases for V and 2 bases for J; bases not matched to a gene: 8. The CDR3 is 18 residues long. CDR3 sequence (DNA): TGTGCCAGCAGCGGCCCGGGACAGGGGGAGGCTGGGGCCAACGTCCTGACTTTC. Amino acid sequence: CASSGPGQGEAGANVLTF.

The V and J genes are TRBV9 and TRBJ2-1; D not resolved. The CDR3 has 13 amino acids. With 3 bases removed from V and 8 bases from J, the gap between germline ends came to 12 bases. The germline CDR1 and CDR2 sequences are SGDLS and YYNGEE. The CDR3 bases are TGTGCCAGCAGCGCCCCCCCGATGGATGAGCAGTTCTTC. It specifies CASSAPPMDEQFF.

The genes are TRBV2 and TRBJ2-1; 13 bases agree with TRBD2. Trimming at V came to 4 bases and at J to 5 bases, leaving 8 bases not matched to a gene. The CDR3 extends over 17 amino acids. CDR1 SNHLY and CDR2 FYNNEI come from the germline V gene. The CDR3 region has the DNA TGTGCCAGCAGTGCAGCGACTAGCGGGGGGACGAACAATGAGCAGTTCTTC. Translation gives CASSAATSGGTNNEQFF.

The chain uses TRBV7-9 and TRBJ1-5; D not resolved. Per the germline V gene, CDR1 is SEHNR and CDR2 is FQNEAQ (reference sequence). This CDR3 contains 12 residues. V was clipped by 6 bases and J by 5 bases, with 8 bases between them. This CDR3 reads CASSRRDQPQHF. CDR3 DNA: TGTGCCAGCAGTCGGCGGGATCAGCCCCAGCATTTT. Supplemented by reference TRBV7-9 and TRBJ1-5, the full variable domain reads DTGVSQNPRHKITKRGQNVTFRCDPISEHNRLYWYRQTLGQGPEFLTYFQNEAQLEKSRLLSDRFSAERPKGSFSTLEIQRTEQGDSAMYLCASSRRDQPQHFGDGTRLSIL.

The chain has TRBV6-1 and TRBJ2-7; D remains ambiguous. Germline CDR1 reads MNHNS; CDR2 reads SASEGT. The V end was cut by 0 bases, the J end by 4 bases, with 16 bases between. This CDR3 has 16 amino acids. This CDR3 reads CASSEAVRAEMYEQYF. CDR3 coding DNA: TGTGCCAGCAGTGAAGCTGTAAGGGCAGAAATGTACGAGCAGTACTTC.

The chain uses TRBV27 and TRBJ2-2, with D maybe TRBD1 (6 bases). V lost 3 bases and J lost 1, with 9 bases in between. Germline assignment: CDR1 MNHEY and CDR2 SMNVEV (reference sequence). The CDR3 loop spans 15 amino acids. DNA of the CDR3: TGTGCCAGCAGTTTCCTGGGACAGAACACCGGGGAGCTGTTTTTT. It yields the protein CASSFLGQNTGELFF.

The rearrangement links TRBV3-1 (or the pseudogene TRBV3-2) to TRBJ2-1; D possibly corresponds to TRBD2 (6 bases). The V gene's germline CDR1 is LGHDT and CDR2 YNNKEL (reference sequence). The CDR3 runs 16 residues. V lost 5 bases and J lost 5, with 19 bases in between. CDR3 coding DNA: TGTGCCAGCAGCGTAGCGTGGGGGAGGTTTGACAATGAGCAGTTCTTC. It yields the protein CASSVAWGRFDNEQFF.

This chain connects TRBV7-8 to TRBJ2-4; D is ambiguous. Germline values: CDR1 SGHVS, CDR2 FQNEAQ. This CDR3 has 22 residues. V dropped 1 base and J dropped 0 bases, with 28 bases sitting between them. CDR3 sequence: CASSLGARRHRASDLAKNIQYF. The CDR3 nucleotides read TGTGCCAGCAGCTTAGGCGCCAGGCGGCACCGAGCATCGGATTTAGCCAAAAACATTCAGTACTTC.

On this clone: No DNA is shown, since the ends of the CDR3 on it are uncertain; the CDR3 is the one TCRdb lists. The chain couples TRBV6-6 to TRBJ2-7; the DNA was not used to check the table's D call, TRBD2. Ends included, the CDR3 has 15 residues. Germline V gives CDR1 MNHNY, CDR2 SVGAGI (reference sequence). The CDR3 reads CASSSSGGAAGEQYF.

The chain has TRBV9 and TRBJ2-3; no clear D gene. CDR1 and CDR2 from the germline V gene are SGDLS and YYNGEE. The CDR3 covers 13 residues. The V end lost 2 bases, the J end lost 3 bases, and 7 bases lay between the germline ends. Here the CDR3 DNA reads TGTGCCAGCAGCGTTTCCCCTACAGATACGCAGTATTTT. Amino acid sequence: CASSVSPTDTQYF.

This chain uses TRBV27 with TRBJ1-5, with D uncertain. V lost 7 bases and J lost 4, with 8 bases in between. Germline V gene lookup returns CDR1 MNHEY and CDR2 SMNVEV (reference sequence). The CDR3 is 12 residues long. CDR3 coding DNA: TGTGCCAGCACTCAAGGAAATCAGCCCCAGCATTTT. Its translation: CASTQGNQPQHF.

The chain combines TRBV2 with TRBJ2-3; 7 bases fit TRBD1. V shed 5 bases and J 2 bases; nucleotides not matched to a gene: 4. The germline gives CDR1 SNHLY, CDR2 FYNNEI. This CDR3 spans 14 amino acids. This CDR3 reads CASSPDRVTDTQYF. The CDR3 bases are TGTGCCAGCAGTCCCGACAGGGTCACAGATACGCAGTATTTT.

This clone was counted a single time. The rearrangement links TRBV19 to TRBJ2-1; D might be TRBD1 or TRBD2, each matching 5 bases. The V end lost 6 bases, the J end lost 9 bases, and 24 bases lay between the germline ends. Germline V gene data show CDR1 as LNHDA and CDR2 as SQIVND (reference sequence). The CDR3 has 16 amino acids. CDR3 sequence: CASSAGWSGTTGEQFF. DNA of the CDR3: TGTGCCAGTAGCGCTGGGTGGAGCGGCACTACAGGTGAGCAGTTCTTC.

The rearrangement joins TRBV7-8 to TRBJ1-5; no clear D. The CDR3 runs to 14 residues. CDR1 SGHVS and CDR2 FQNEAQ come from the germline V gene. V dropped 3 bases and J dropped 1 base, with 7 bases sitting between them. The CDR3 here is CASSFTSSNQPQHF. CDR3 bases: TGTGCCAGCAGCTTTACTTCGAGCAATCAGCCCCAGCATTTT.

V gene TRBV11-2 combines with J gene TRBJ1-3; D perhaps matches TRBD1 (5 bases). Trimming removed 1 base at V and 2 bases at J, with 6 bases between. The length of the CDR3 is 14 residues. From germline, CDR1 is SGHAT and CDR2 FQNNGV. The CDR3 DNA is TGTGCCAGCAGCTTAGCAGGGACTGGAAACACCATATATTTT. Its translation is CASSLAGTGNTIYF.

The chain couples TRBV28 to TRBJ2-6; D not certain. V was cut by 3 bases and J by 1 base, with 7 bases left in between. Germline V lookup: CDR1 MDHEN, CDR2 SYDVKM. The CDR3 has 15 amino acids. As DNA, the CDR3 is TGTGCCAGCAGTTTCCAGGCTTCTGGGGCCAACGTCCTGACTTTC. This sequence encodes CASSFQASGANVLTF.